The rows below give T cell receptor beta chains drawn from one sample of a study of blood T cell repertoires in COVID-19. This table comes from immunoSEQ multiplex PCR, and its TCRdb copy is limited to in-frame clones, with some not included. The sample contains roughly 230,000 clones, about nine tenths of which appear only once. Sample: peripheral blood. The receptor source for this set is a man under 40 with COVID-19, enrolled during active disease. Both conserved end residues are part of each CDR3. The D gene is left open where the match is weak. Not all rows give a size; the values are once, few, many and, for expanded clones, a class.

len | abundance | j_gene | d_gene | v_gene | CDR3nt | CDR3aa
18 | - | TRBJ1-3 | TRBD1 | TRBV27 | TGTGCCAGCAGTTTAAGGGTACTTGGGGACAGGGGGGGAAACACCATATATTTT | CASSLRVLGDRGGNTIYF
14 | - | TRBJ1-6 | - | TRBV7-2 | TGTGCCAGCAGCTTCCAGGATTATAATTCACCCCTCCACTTT | CASSFQDYNSPLHF
11 | - | TRBJ2-3 | - | TRBV12-3/TRBV12-4 | TGTGCCAGCAGTCAGGGAAACACGCAGTATTTT | CASSQGNTQYF
13 | - | TRBJ2-7 | TRBD2 | TRBV7-3 | TGTGCCAGCAGCTTGGGGGAGGGCTACGAGCAGTACTTC | CASSLGEGYEQYF
17 | - | TRBJ2-2 | TRBD1 | TRBV13 | TGTGCCAGCAGCCAACCTACAGGGGGCGGGAACACCGGGGAGCTGTTTTTT | CASSQPTGGGNTGELFF
15 | - | TRBJ1-2 | TRBD1 | TRBV9 | TGTGCCAGCAGCGCCCGACAGGGTGGGAATGATGGCTACACCTTC | CASSARQGGNDGYTF
15 | - | TRBJ1-6 | - | TRBV2 | TGTGCCAGCATTGCGACGGGGGTCTATAATTCACCCCTCCACTTT | CASIATGVYNSPLHF
14 | - | TRBJ1-2 | TRBD1 | TRBV5-1 | TGCGCCAGCAGCCCCCCGGACAGGCCCTATGGCTACACCTTC | CASSPPDRPYGYTF
16 | - | TRBJ2-7 | TRBD1 | TRBV4-1 | TGCGCCAGCAGCCAAACCCCCGGACAGGGGGCCTACGAGCAGTACTTC | CASSQTPGQGAYEQYF
15 | - | TRBJ2-7 | TRBD1 | TRBV6-5 | TGTGCCAGCAGTTCCACCGGGACAGGGTCTTACGAGCAGTACTTC | CASSSTGTGSYEQYF
13 | - | TRBJ2-5 | TRBD1 | TRBV6-5 | TGTGCCACCGAGACAGGGGGCGAAGAGACCCAGTACTTC | CATETGGEETQYF
15 | once | TRBJ1-1 | TRBD1 | TRBV5-1 | TGCGCCAGCAGCCCCCGACAGGGTGTCAACACTGAAGCTTTCTTT | CASSPRQGVNTEAFF
17 | - | TRBJ1-1 | TRBD1 | TRBV4-1 | TGCGCCAGCAGCCAGAAATCGGGCCGGACAGGATGGACTGAAGCTTTCTTT | CASSQKSGRTGWTEAFF
12 | - | TRBJ2-7 | - | TRBV6-5 | TGTGCCAGCAGTCACCCCGGGTGGGAGCAGTACTTC | CASSHPGWEQYF
12 | - | TRBJ1-2 | - | TRBV5-1 | TGCGCCAGCAGCGCACAGGGCTATGGCTACACCTTC | CASSAQGYGYTF
17 | - | TRBJ1-3 | - | TRBV5-1 | TGCGCCAGCAGGACCAGCGAAACACCGGCGAAAGGAAACACCATATATTTT | CASRTSETPAKGNTIYF
15 | - | TRBJ2-5 | TRBD2 | TRBV9 | TGTGCCAGCAGCGTAGGTTTGGGGGGGAAAGAGACCCAGTACTTC | CASSVGLGGKETQYF
17 | - | TRBJ2-2 | TRBD1 | TRBV15 | TGTGCCACCAGCAGAGATGAGGGACAGGGGTACACCGGGGAGCTGTTTTTT | CATSRDEGQGYTGELFF
14 | - | TRBJ1-2 | TRBD1 | TRBV11-2 | TGTGCCAGCAGCCCGAAACAGGGGTTCTATGGCTACACCTTC | CASSPKQGFYGYTF
22 | - | TRBJ1-5 | TRBD1 | TRBV6-1 | TGTGCCAGCAGTGAAGCGCTTCCTTCGGACAGGGGTATGGTGGTCGCCAATCAGCCCCAGCATTTT | CASSEALPSDRGMVVANQPQHF
15 | few | TRBJ1-6 | TRBD1 | TRBV6-5 | TGTGCCAGCAGCAGGGACAGGGGGCATGGTTCACCCCTCCACTTT | CASSRDRGHGSPLHF
14 | - | TRBJ1-4 | - | TRBV7-9 | TGTGCCAGCAGCTTTCAGGGATCTAATGAAAAACTGTTTTTT | CASSFQGSNEKLFF
14 | - | TRBJ1-1 | - | TRBV6-5 | TGTGCCAGCAGTTACTCGCGGAGGTCAAGTGAAGCTTTCTTT | CASSYSRRSSEAFF
13 | once | TRBJ1-2 | - | TRBV9 | TGTGCCAGCAGCGTAGCTTCCGGGTATGGCTACACCTTC | CASSVASGYGYTF
16 | once | TRBJ1-1 | TRBD1 | TRBV18 | TGTGCCAGCTCCTTATTGGAGACAGGGGTAATCTCTGAAGCTTTCTTT | CASSLLETGVISEAFF
15 | - | TRBJ1-3 | - | TRBV5-1 | TGCGCCAGCAGCTTACAGGGAGCCGAAGGAAACACCATATATTTT | CASSLQGAEGNTIYF
15 | - | TRBJ1-1 | - | TRBV5-1 | TGCGCCAGCGGTGCGGGTGCTGGGGGGTCCACTGAAGCTTTCTTT | CASGAGAGGSTEAFF
14 | - | TRBJ1-1 | TRBD1 | TRBV27 | TGTGCCAGCAGTTTAAGACAGGGGAACACTGAAGCTTTCTTT | CASSLRQGNTEAFF
17 | - | TRBJ2-3 | TRBD2 | TRBV5-4 | TGTGCCAGCAGCCTGAGACTAGCGGGGGACCACACAGATACGCAGTATTTT | CASSLRLAGDHTDTQYF
12 | - | TRBJ2-5 | - | TRBV6-5 | TGTGCCAGCAGAGTCCACGGGGAGACCCAGTACTTC | CASRVHGETQYF
17 | - | TRBJ1-1 | TRBD1 | TRBV6-1 | TGTGCCAGCAGTGAAACCGACAGGGGGCTAGGGAACACTGAAGCTTTCTTT | CASSETDRGLGNTEAFF
13 | - | TRBJ1-4 | - | TRBV3-1/TRBV3-2 | TGTGCCAGCAGCCAGAGCTTAGATGAAAAACTGTTTTTT | CASSQSLDEKLFF
13 | - | TRBJ2-1 | TRBD2 | TRBV4-1 | TGCGCCAGCAGCTCGGGACTAGCGGTTGAGCAGTTCTTC | CASSSGLAVEQFF
13 | - | TRBJ1-5 | - | TRBV6-1 | TGTGCCAGCAGTGAAGAAAAGCCTCAGCCCCAGCATTTT | CASSEEKPQPQHF
15 | - | TRBJ2-1 | - | TRBV5-1 | TGCGCCAGCAGGGGTGGACAGACATCCTACAATGAGCAGTTCTTC | CASRGGQTSYNEQFF
16 | - | TRBJ1-6 | - | TRBV4-1 | TGCGCCAGCAGCCAAGATTCCGACCGGCGGAATTCACCCCTCCACTTT | CASSQDSDRRNSPLHF
12 | - | TRBJ1-1 | - | TRBV7-9 | TGTGCCAGCAGCTTAGGGAGCACTGAAGCTTTCTTT | CASSLGSTEAFF
19 | - | TRBJ2-3 | TRBD2 | TRBV2 | TGTGCCAGCAGTGCCCCGACTAGCGGGGGGTTGTCGGGCACAGATACGCAGTATTTT | CASSAPTSGGLSGTDTQYF
15 | - | TRBJ2-1 | TRBD2 | TRBV3-1/TRBV3-2 | TGTGCCAGCAGCCAAGTAGCGGGGGGATACAATGAGCAGTTCTTC | CASSQVAGGYNEQFF
14 | - | TRBJ2-1 | - | TRBV5-1 | TGCGCCAGCAGCCCGGAGGGGTGGGGCCGCGAGCAGTTCTTC | CASSPEGWGREQFF
15 | - | TRBJ2-1 | - | TRBV9 | TGTGCCAGCAGCGTAGACGACTACAGGGCCAATGAGCAGTTCTTC | CASSVDDYRANEQFF
12 | few | TRBJ1-4 | - | TRBV30 | TGTGCCTGGAGTCTGAGCGGCGAAAAACTGTTTTTT | CAWSLSGEKLFF
19 | - | TRBJ1-5 | TRBD1 | TRBV4-1 | TGCGCCAGCAGCCAGGGACCGGGACAGATAAAAAGTAGCAATCAGCCCCAGCATTTT | CASSQGPGQIKSSNQPQHF
15 | few | TRBJ1-2 | TRBD1 | TRBV30 | TGTGCCTGGACCCGGGGACAGGGAGTAGACTATGGCTACACCTTC | CAWTRGQGVDYGYTF
15 | - | TRBJ1-2 | TRBD1 | TRBV7-3 | TGTGCCAGCAGCCCGACAGGGGGTGGTAACTATGGCTACACCTTC | CASSPTGGGNYGYTF
15 | - | TRBJ2-3 | TRBD1 | TRBV6-2/TRBV6-3 | TGTGCCAGCAGTTACTCGGGACAGATCTATTATACGCAGTATTTT | CASSYSGQIYYTQYF
14 | few | TRBJ1-6 | - | TRBV12-5 | TGTGCTAGTGGTTTGTATGGGGCCAATTCACCCCTCCACTTT | CASGLYGANSPLHF
15 | - | TRBJ2-5 | TRBD1 | TRBV2 | TGTGCCAACTACCGGGACAGGGAAGGCCAAGAGACCCAGTACTTC | CANYRDREGQETQYF
12 | - | TRBJ1-6 | - | TRBV2 | TGTGCCAGCAGTGAAGCCGGGACACCCCTCCACTTT | CASSEAGTPLHF